Below, 3 T cell receptor beta chains from the same sample are listed, as sequenced in a study of spatial heterogeneity in lung cancer. Time point here: sample taken at primary tumor resection. TCRdb reanalysed the 5' RACE reads using MiXCR and keeps one entry per CDR3 protein. The table has approximately 49,000 distinct CDR3 sequences, roughly 5.7% seen once. This specimen consisted of PBMCs, obtained at surgery. The receptor source for this set is a male donor with early-stage non-small cell lung cancer.

This clonotype was detected ten times or more. The chain recombines TRBV2 with TRBJ2-3; no firm D call. Trimming took 4 bases from V and 2 from J, leaving 7 bases between them. From germline, CDR1 is SNHLY and CDR2 FYNNEI. CDR3 length equals 13 residues. This CDR3 is CASSGDATDTQYF. The CDR3 coding sequence is TGTGCCAGCAGTGGTGACGCCACAGATACGCAGTATTTT.

In its sample, this clonotype was seen many times. The V gene is TRBV6-5, the J gene TRBJ2-7; D remains unclear. From germline, CDR1 is MNHEY and CDR2 SVGAGI. V was pared by 0 bases and J by 6 bases, with 6 bases between. The CDR3 sequence is 12 residues long. The CDR3 nucleotides are TGTGCCAGCAGTTACTCGAAGAGCGAGCAGTACTTC. Protein product: CASSYSKSEQYF.

The gene calls are TRBV5-1 and TRBJ2-1; 12 positions agree with TRBD2. The V gene end was trimmed by 0 bases and the J gene end by 6 bases; junction bases not matched to a gene: 1. This CDR3 is built from 15 residues. Per germline, CDR1 SGHRS and CDR2 YFSETQ. CDR3 DNA sequence: TGCGCCAGCAGCTTGGGACTAGCGGGAGCCAATGAGCAGTTCTTC. Its protein product is CASSLGLAGANEQFF.